This T cell receptor beta chain is drawn from a study of T cell responses to AZD1222 COVID-19 vaccine. Study details: Both about-4-week and about-12-week second-dose recipients were combined. Findings and caveats of the study: The donor group comprised mostly white British people and more females; the analysis possibly underestimated clonal diversity. It was only a handful of AZD1222 recipients who were seropositive at baseline.

This CDR3 comprises 13 residues. V lost 4 bases, J lost 3 bases, and 3 bases stayed unmatched. Germline-derived CDR1 and CDR2 are LNHDA and SQIVND (reference sequence). Here immunoSEQ multiplex PCR was the method, and the copy in TCRdb shows in-frame clones only, minus some. The sample shows 130,000 or so clones, 92% of them seen only once. As concerns this clone: Its antigen is not known.

This clonotype was obtained from an adult in good health. Sequences were derived from peripheral blood, sampled on day 0 of AZD1222 vaccination. V gene TRBV19 combines with J gene TRBJ2-7; 7 nucleotides line up with TRBD1. This CDR3 is CASSNDRVYEQYF. The DNA for the CDR3 is TGTGCCAGTAGTAATGACAGGGTCTACGAGCAGTACTTC.